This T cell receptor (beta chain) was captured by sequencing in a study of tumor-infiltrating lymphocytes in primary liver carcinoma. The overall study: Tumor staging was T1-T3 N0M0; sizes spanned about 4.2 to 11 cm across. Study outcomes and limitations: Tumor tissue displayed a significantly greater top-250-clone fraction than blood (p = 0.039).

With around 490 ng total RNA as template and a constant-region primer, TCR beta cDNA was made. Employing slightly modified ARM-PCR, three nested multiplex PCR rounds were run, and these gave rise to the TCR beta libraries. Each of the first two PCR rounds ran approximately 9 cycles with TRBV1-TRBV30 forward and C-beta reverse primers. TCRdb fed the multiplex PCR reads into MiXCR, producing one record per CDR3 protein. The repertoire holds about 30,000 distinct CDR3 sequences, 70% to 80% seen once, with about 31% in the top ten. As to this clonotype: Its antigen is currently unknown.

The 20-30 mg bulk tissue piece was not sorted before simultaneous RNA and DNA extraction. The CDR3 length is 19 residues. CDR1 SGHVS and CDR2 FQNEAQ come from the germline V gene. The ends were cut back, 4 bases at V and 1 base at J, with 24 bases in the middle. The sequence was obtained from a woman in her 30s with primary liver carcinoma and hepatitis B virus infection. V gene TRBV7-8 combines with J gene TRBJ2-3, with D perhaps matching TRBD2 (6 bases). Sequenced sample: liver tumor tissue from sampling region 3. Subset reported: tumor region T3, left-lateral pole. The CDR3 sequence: CASSYRGGMGSSGTDTQYF. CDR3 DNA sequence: TGTGCCAGCAGCTACCGTGGGGGGATGGGATCATCAGGCACAGATACGCAGTATTTT.